The 22 T cell receptor beta chains below were found in one sample sequenced in a study of T cells after yellow fever vaccination (dated by TCRdb to about 2019). The label giving this sample's treatment or condition can be read as: live attenuated yellow fever vaccine strain. The library was prepared using 5' RACE. This sample was sequenced with an Illumina HiSeq 2500. The public sequencing data were trimmed at Q25 with fastp and processed into clonotypes with MiXCR by TCRdb, which kept only in-frame beta chains. Duplicate CDR3 protein sequences are folded into a single record with the most common DNA and genes. For this sample there are some 63,000 distinct CDR3 sequences; 7.4% appear just once. Clones ranked in the top ten supply 35% to 40% of the sample. The sequencing here drew on CD8+ T cells sorted from PBMCs, taken 15 days after the yellow fever booster vaccination. These receptors originate from a man aged 25 to 40 who received the YFV17D yellow fever vaccine.

This clonotype was seen repeatedly, ten times or more. J is TRBJ2-7 and V is TRBV6-2 or TRBV6-3, with TRBD1 matching 7 bases. Germline CDR1 is MNHEY and CDR2 is SVGEGT. The CDR3 has 14 residues. Trimming took 7 bases from V and 3 from J; bases not matched to a gene: 9. The CDR3 loop is CASKPPRDSYEQYF. The CDR3 DNA reads as TGTGCCAGCAAACCACCCCGGGACAGCTACGAGCAGTACTTC.

The gene calls are TRBV27 and TRBJ2-1; D is possibly TRBD2 (6 bases). CDR1 and CDR2 (germline): MNHEY, SMNVEV (reference sequence). CDR3 length: 14 amino acids. Trimming removed 4 bases from V and 6 bases from J, with 13 bases in between. CDR3 sequence reads: CASSYSGTVNEQFF. CDR3 sequence (DNA): TGTGCCAGCAGTTACTCCGGGACTGTCAATGAGCAGTTCTTC.

This clonotype was counted many times. The chain combines TRBV20-1 with TRBJ2-7; D is ambiguous. With 1 base removed from V and 4 bases from J, the gap between germline ends came to 17 bases. This CDR3 comprises 15 residues. Looked up from germline, CDR1 is DFQATT and CDR2 is SNEGSKA (reference sequence). CDR3 in amino acids: CSARVPVIDSYEQYF. CDR3 bases: TGCAGTGCTAGAGTTCCCGTGATCGACTCGTACGAGCAGTACTTC.

This clonotype was recorded at least ten times. CDR3 protein: CASSEHASGSSNEQFF. The CDR3 coding sequence is TGTGCCAGCAGTGAACATGCTAGCGGGAGTTCGAATGAGCAGTTCTTC. This chain uses TRBV2 with TRBJ2-1, with 10 bases matching TRBD2. V trimming: 2 bases; J trimming: 7 bases; junction bases outside the gene matches: 8. This CDR3 has 16 residues. Germline CDR1 reads SNHLY; CDR2 reads FYNNEI.

This clonotype occurred many times. V gene TRBV28 combines with J gene TRBJ2-7; D may be TRBD1 or TRBD2 (5 bases each). Germline CDR1 and CDR2: MDHEN and SYDVKM. Trimming cost V 3 bases and J 2 bases, with 8 bases left between them. This CDR3 has 13 amino acids. The DNA for the CDR3 is TGTGCCAGCAGTTTGGAGGACACCTACGAGCAGTACTTC. This codes for CASSLEDTYEQYF.

The chain is built from TRBV6-2 or TRBV6-3 and TRBJ2-1, with TRBD2 matching 10 bases. CDR3 length: 19 amino acids. V lost 4 bases to trimming and J lost 0 bases; unmatched junction nucleotides: 12. Germline CDR1 reads MNHEY; CDR2 reads SVGEGT. The CDR3 loop is CASSSDLAGVGSSYNEQFF. For the CDR3, the DNA is TGTGCCAGCAGTTCTGATCTAGCGGGAGTTGGGAGCTCCTACAATGAGCAGTTCTTC.

This clonotype was detected ten times or more. The chain employs TRBV7-8 and TRBJ2-7; 10 positions match TRBD1. The germline V gene has CDR1 SGHVS and CDR2 FQNEAQ. With 5 bases clipped from V and 3 bases from J, the junction kept 4 bases outside the gene matches. CDR3 length: 14 amino acids. Written as DNA, the CDR3 is TGTGCCAGCAGCCCACGGGACAGGGGCTACGAGCAGTACTTC. Amino acids: CASSPRDRGYEQYF.

This clonotype was seen ten or more times. This chain links TRBV21-1 with TRBJ2-1; the DNA was not used to check the table's D call, TRBD2. TRBV21-1 is deemed a pseudogene. The CDR3 sequence is 15 residues long. The CDR3 here is CASSKEVLARGEQFF. CDR3 coding DNA: TGTGCCAGCAGCAAAGAAGTTCTAGCGAGGGGTGAGCAGTTCTTC.

This clonotype was found many times. The rearrangement links TRBV5-1 to TRBJ2-1, with D unclear. The CDR3 is made up of 16 amino acids. The V gene lost 0 bases and the J gene lost 7 bases, with 17 bases spanning the gap. Germline V gene lookup returns CDR1 SGHRS and CDR2 YFSETQ. DNA for the CDR3: TGCGCCAGCAGCTTGGTTGGGCCGCCCCTTCGGAATGAGCAGTTCTTC. Encoded protein: CASSLVGPPLRNEQFF.

This clonotype was observed at least ten times. The chain links TRBV29-1 to TRBJ2-7; no firm D call. Deletions cut 3 bases from V and 1 base from J, with 7 bases between. Germline CDR1 and CDR2: SQVTM and ANQGSEA. The CDR3 spans 12 residues. This chain's CDR3 is CSVEVRSYEQYF. The CDR3 DNA is TGCAGCGTTGAGGTGCGATCCTACGAGCAGTACTTC.

This clonotype was seen many times. The chain employs TRBV6-2 or TRBV6-3 and TRBJ1-2; D gene unclear. Germline V gene sequence: CDR1 MNHEY, CDR2 SVGEGT. The CDR3 is 13 residues long. V dropped 4 bases and J dropped 0 bases, with 6 bases sitting between them. CDR3 loop: CASSSTANYGYTF. The CDR3 DNA sequence: TGTGCCAGCAGTTCCACAGCTAACTATGGCTACACCTTC.

This clonotype was counted many times. In nucleotides, the CDR3 is TGCAGTGCAAAGCGAGGGTTAAGCTCCTACAATGAGCAGTTCTTC. Protein product: CSAKRGLSSYNEQFF. This chain connects TRBV20-1 to TRBJ2-1; tentative D call: TRBD2 (5 bases). Looked up from germline, CDR1 is DFQATT and CDR2 is SNEGSKA (reference sequence). The V gene lost 6 bases and the J gene lost 0 bases, with 15 bases spanning the gap. CDR3 length: 15 residues.

This clonotype was seen many times. The chain joins TRBV27 to TRBJ2-7; maybe TRBD1 (7 bases). CDR1 is MNHEY, CDR2 SMNVEV, per germline (reference sequence). V was shortened by 7 bases and J by 0 bases, with 16 bases between the two germline ends. The CDR3 totals 15 residues. The CDR3 DNA reads TGTGCCAGCACAAAGGGGGCGGGAAGCTCCTACGAGCAGTACTTC. Its translation is CASTKGAGSSYEQYF.

This clonotype has at least ten counts. This sequence joins TRBV27 and TRBJ2-7, with a possible D match to TRBD2 (6 bases). The V gene lost 3 bases and the J gene lost 5 bases, with 14 bases spanning the gap. The CDR3 has 14 residues. Germline V gene sequence: CDR1 MNHEY, CDR2 SMNVEV (reference sequence). The CDR3: CASSLEGAMNEQYF. The CDR3 region has the DNA TGTGCCAGCAGTTTGGAGGGAGCAATGAACGAGCAGTACTTC.

Worth noting for this clonotype: The junction departs from the called germline gene at one end, perhaps through a read error. This chain connects TRBV27 to TRBJ2-1, with D perhaps matching TRBD2 (6 bases). CDR3 length: 16 amino acids. Germline V gene sequence: CDR1 MNHEY, CDR2 SMNVEV (reference sequence). CDR3 bases: TGTGCCAGCAGTTCTTGGGACTCGCCCTCCTACAAAGAGCAGTTCTTC. This translates into CASSSWDSPSYKEQFF.

This clonotype was recorded many times. This chain uses TRBV29-1 with TRBJ2-5; D remains ambiguous. CDR1 is SQVTM and CDR2 is ANQGSEA in the germline V gene. V shed 0 bases and J shed 3 bases, with 8 bases lying between them. This CDR3 spans 13 amino acids. The CDR3 region is CSVEEGEKETQYF. In nucleotides, the CDR3 is TGCAGCGTTGAAGAGGGCGAAAAAGAGACCCAGTACTTC.

This clonotype was counted at least ten times. The chain is built from TRBV9 and TRBJ1-1; a possible D gene is TRBD1 (5 bases). The germline V gene has CDR1 SGDLS and CDR2 YYNGEE. Trimming removed 3 bases at V and 8 bases at J, with 11 bases between. The CDR3 has 12 amino acids. The CDR3 here is CASSGPGGEAFF. In nucleotides, the CDR3 is TGTGCCAGCAGCGGCCCCGGGGGAGAAGCTTTCTTT. The variable domain in full, completed from reference TRBV9 and TRBJ1-1, reads DSGVTQTPKHLITATGQRVTLRCSPRSGDLSVYWYQQSLDQGLQFLIQYYNGEERAKGNILERFSAQQFPDLHSELNLSSLELGDSALYFCASSGPGGEAFFGQGTRLTVV.

This clonotype was seen ten or more times. In nucleotides, the CDR3 is TGTGCCACCAGTGATTTAATCTCGAATGAGCAGTTCTTC. Protein product: CATSDLISNEQFF. The chain recombines TRBV24-1 with TRBJ2-1; D is uncertain. The ends were cut back, 1 base at V and 7 bases at J, with 7 bases in the middle. Germline V gene sequence: CDR1 KGHDR, CDR2 SFDVKD. CDR3 length equals 13 residues.

This clonotype was found many times. This chain uses TRBV4-2 with TRBJ2-2, with D perhaps matching TRBD2 (6 bases). The V end lost 1 base, the J end lost 5 bases, and 14 bases lay between the germline ends. Germline V gene data show CDR1 as LGHNA and CDR2 as YNFKEQ. CDR3 length equals 16 residues. The DNA for the CDR3 is TGTGCCAGCAGCCAAGGTCCGGGAGTAGGAACCGGGGAGCTGTTTTTT. Its translation: CASSQGPGVGTGELFF.

This clonotype occurred many times. The rearrangement joins TRBV7-6 to TRBJ1-1; 7 bases match TRBD1. This CDR3 is 16 amino acids long. V shed 1 base, J shed 1 base, and the junction held 6 bases outside the gene matches. Germline loops: CDR1 SGHVS, CDR2 FNYEAQ. CDR3 nucleotides: TGTGCCAGCAGCTTAGATTTAGGGGGCGCGAACACTGAAGCTTTCTTT. Amino acid sequence: CASSLDLGGANTEAFF. Filled out from reference TRBV7-6 and TRBJ1-1, the complete variable domain reads GAGVSQSPRYKVTKRGQDVALRCDPISGHVSLYWYRQALGQGPEFLTYFNYEAQQDKSGLPNDRFSAERPEGSISTLTIQRTEQRDSAMYRCASSLDLGGANTEAFFGQGTRLTVV.

This clonotype was seen ten or more times. The J gene is TRBJ2-7, the V gene TRBV12-3 or TRBV12-4; the D is unclear. This CDR3 spans 10 amino acids. V was cut by 8 bases and J by 5 bases, with 7 bases left in between. The CDR3 loop reads CASSDHEQYF. CDR3 bases: TGTGCCAGCTCCGACCACGAGCAGTACTTC.

This clonotype has ten or more counts. J is TRBJ2-6 and V is TRBV29-1; D gene unclear. Between the trimmed V and J ends, which lost 4 bases and 5 bases, there was a span of 9 bases. CDR3 length: 13 amino acids. Germline CDR1 SQVTM, CDR2 ANQGSEA. The CDR3 DNA follows: TGCAGCGTTGTTCCCCCGCGGGCCAACGTCCTGACTTTC. This gives the protein CSVVPPRANVLTF.